Sequencing of this TCR beta chain was carried out in a study of blood T cell repertoires in COVID-19 (dated by TCRdb to the early 2020s). With respect to the entire study: Collaborator samples came from the United States, Italy and Spain and covered acute and convalescent phases of COVID-19. The prospective study material was composed of cDNA or gDNA derived from T cells, B-cell-depleted T cells, or PBMCs. Subjects who had been exposed to COVID-19, were actively infected with it, or had recovered from it provided the deeply sampled blood TCRbeta repertoires that made up the dataset. The repertoires were released in a freely available public database intended as a resource for research on the immune response to SARS-CoV-2. The samples were drawn from the first 160 participants of the ongoing ImmuneRACE study and from some 1,300 subjects provided by 6 global collaborators. The sample metadata nearly always contained a de-identified subject ID, COVID-19 status, age in years and sex. Where available, HLA class I and class II types were obtained from metadata supplied by the sample provider rather than from assay-based typing. What the research found in general, with its limitations: How much clinical and demographic metadata was included differed by source and by participant, and the metadata was provided uncurated.

TCRbeta CDR3 regions were amplified from genomic DNA by means of the immunoSEQ Assay, a bias-controlled multiplex PCR. On the study's bioinformatics: The number of nucleated cells in each sample was estimated by amplification of reference gene primers within the assay. Sequence reads were collapsed and filtered to measure the absolute abundance of every unique TCRbeta CDR3 rearrangement. Productive Simpson clonality was computed per sample as the square root of Simpson's diversity index over productive rearrangements. Not all clones reach the TCRdb copy of this immuneACCESS table, which keeps in-frame sequences only. Checked studies attribute under half of the gap to unresolved V genes and leave the rest unexplained. The DNA gave D and trimming, while V, J and clone size come from that table. Across this sample there are roughly 230,000 clones, with approximately 89% seen only once. Together, the top ten hold around 4% of the sample.

V and J lose 4 bases and 4 bases, and a span of 11 bases separates them. CDR1 is given as SQVTM and CDR2 as ANQGSEA, both from the germline V gene. The CDR3 goes from the cysteine to the phenylalanine over 12 residues. Here the CDR3 DNA is all that survives: 36 bases in frame from base 1. Concerning this clone itself: What this receptor recognizes is not known. No base quality information exists; no much larger clone differs at one position.

Participants in the prospective study were aged roughly 18 to 89 years, lived in about two dozen United States geographic areas, and enrolled through a virtual design. Cohort assignment in the prospective study relied on participant-reported clinical history from a screening survey and a study questionnaire. Each participant in the prospective study had whole blood, serum and a nasopharyngeal or oropharyngeal swab collected by mobile phlebotomists. Additional blood draws and questionnaires over an approximately two-month period could optionally be provided by prospective study participants. Prospective study blood samples were shipped either frozen or at room temperature before DNA extraction.

The chain joins TRBV29-1 to TRBJ2-7, and TRBD1 may be the D gene, going by 5 matching bases. The TCR sequence derives from a woman in her 30s with acute COVID-19. The specimen sequenced was PBMCs or T cells enriched from blood (not recorded which). The DNA sequence is TGCAGCGTTGGTAGGGGTCCTTACGAGCAGTACTTC. Its protein reads: CSVGRGPYEQYF.